Sequencing of this T cell receptor (beta chain) was carried out in a study of blood T cell repertoires in COVID-19. Using immunoSEQ multiplex PCR, the repertoire was profiled, and TCRdb retains in-frame clones only, with some absent. The sample records approximately 300,000 clones, about nine tenths being singletons. The CDR3 length is 15 residues. In germline, CDR1 is SGDLS, CDR2 YYNGEE. Deletions cut 2 bases from V and 0 bases from J, with 9 bases between. The TCR comes from a man between 60 and 75 years old who had recovered from COVID-19. The sequenced sample was PBMCs or T cells enriched from blood (not recorded which). The V and J genes are TRBV9 and TRBJ2-1, with unresolved D. The CDR3 DNA follows: TGTGCCAGCAGCGTCGGGTTAAGCTCCTACAATGAGCAGTTCTTC. Protein product: CASSVGLSSYNEQFF.